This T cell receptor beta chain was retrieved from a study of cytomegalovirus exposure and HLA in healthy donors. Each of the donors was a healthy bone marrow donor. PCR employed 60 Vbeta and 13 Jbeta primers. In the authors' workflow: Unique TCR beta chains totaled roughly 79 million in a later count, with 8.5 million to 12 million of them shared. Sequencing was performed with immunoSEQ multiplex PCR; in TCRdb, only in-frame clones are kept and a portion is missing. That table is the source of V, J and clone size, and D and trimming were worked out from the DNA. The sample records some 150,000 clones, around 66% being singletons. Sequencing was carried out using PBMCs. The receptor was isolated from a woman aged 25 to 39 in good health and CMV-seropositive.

The CDR3, as DNA: TGCGCCAGCAGCTTGAATACTCGACAGTTATTCTACGAGCAGTACTTC. This codes for CASSLNTRQLFYEQYF. The V gene is TRBV5-1, the J gene TRBJ2-7; D might be TRBD1 (5 bases). CDR1 is SGHRS, CDR2 YFSETQ, per germline. Trimming took off 1 base at V and 3 bases at J, with 17 bases between the two ends. The CDR3 has 16 residues.